The 10 T cell receptor beta chains below come from one sample, sequenced in a study of T cell responses to AZD1222 COVID-19 vaccine listed by TCRdb under 2021. The time point tag for this specimen amounts to: baseline before first vaccination. The method behind the library was the immunoSEQ multiplex PCR assay. The table was pulled from immuneACCESS by TCRdb, which kept in-frame rearrangements only. Such tables lose some clones; where checked, under half of the loss comes from unresolved V genes, and the rest has no known cause. Recorded for this sample are about 180,000 clones; about 86% of them occurred a single time. The ten largest clonotypes hold approximately 0.5% of the sample. The starting material was peripheral blood, obtained on day 0 of AZD1222 vaccination. These receptor sequences come from an adult in good health.

V gene TRBV28 combines with J gene TRBJ2-7; a weak D match, TRBD1 (6 bases). There are 14 residues in the CDR3. Germline V gene data show CDR1 as MDHEN and CDR2 as SYDVKM. The V gene lost 3 bases and the J gene lost 5 bases, with 14 bases spanning the gap. The CDR3 loop is CASSFGGVKDEQYF. The CDR3 DNA sequence: TGTGCCAGCAGTTTTGGGGGCGTCAAGGACGAGCAGTACTTC.

The rearrangement links TRBV2 to TRBJ1-2; tentatively, D is TRBD1 (5 bases). Trimming removed 3 bases at V and 4 bases at J, with 9 bases between. This CDR3 is built from 13 residues. Germline assignment: CDR1 SNHLY and CDR2 FYNNEI. CDR3 DNA: TGTGCCAGCAGTGAGGGGGTCCGCTATGGCTACACCTTC. Protein product: CASSEGVRYGYTF.

The rearrangement joins TRBV30 to TRBJ1-4; tentatively, D is TRBD1 (6 bases). Germline V gene sequence: CDR1 GTSNPN, CDR2 SVGIG (reference sequence). CDR3 size: 17 residues. The V end lost 0 bases, the J end lost 6 bases, and 20 bases lay between the germline ends. DNA for the CDR3: TGTGCCTGGAGTGTACCCTCCGGACGGCAGGGGTATGAAAAACTGTTTTTT. This encodes CAWSVPSGRQGYEKLFF.

This chain joins TRBV3-1 (or the pseudogene TRBV3-2) and TRBJ2-1; D might be TRBD1 (6 bases). The CDR3 length is 15 residues. V lost 3 bases to trimming and J lost 5 bases, with 14 bases between them. CDR1 and CDR2 from the germline V gene are LGHDT and YNNKEL (reference sequence). The CDR3 region has the DNA TGTGCCAGCAGCCATACAGGGACCCTCAACAATGAGCAGTTCTTC. It codes for CASSHTGTLNNEQFF.

This chain uses TRBV28 with TRBJ2-2; TRBD1 might be the D (6 bases). The germline V gene has CDR1 MDHEN and CDR2 SYDVKM. The CDR3 runs 13 residues. V shed 10 bases and J shed 4 bases, with 13 bases lying between them. The CDR3 DNA reads TGTGCCATCATGACAGGCTCCACCGGGGAGCTGTTTTTT. It translates to CAIMTGSTGELFF.

The table lists this clone with a few counts. The chain recombines TRBV7-6 with TRBJ2-1; D perhaps matches TRBD2 (6 bases). The length of the CDR3 is 14 residues. Trimming cost V 0 bases and J 9 bases, with 12 bases left between them. The V gene's germline CDR1 is SGHVS and CDR2 FNYEAQ. The CDR3 DNA reads as TGTGCCAGCAGCTTAGCGGAGGGTAATAGTGAGCAGTTCTTC. It encodes CASSLAEGNSEQFF.

The rearrangement joins TRBV5-1 to TRBJ2-2, with a tentative D call TRBD1 (6 bases). This CDR3 region has 16 residues. The V end was cut by 6 bases, the J end by 0 bases, with 15 bases between. Per the germline V gene, CDR1 is SGHRS and CDR2 is YFSETQ. The CDR3 DNA reads TGCGCCAGCACGGCCCGCTCAGGGGCGAACACCGGGGAGCTGTTTTTT. Its translation: CASTARSGANTGELFF.

The chain uses TRBV6-5 and TRBJ1-1, with unresolved D. The germline V and J ends were trimmed by 5 bases and 5 bases, with 12 bases remaining between them. This CDR3 comprises 13 residues. Germline V lookup: CDR1 MNHEY, CDR2 SVGAGI. Here the CDR3 reads CASSSHPGTEAFF. In DNA form, the CDR3 reads TGTGCCAGCAGTAGCCACCCGGGGACTGAAGCTTTCTTT.

The chain links TRBV6-1 to TRBJ1-4; TRBD1 is a possible D gene (6 bases). The CDR3 totals 12 residues. V was clipped by 3 bases and J by 15 bases, with 14 bases between them. Germline-derived CDR1 and CDR2 are MNHNS and SASEGT. The DNA for the CDR3 is TGTGCCAGCAGTGAGTCGACAGGATCGGTGTTTTTT. This gives the protein CASSESTGSVFF.

This chain joins TRBV7-2 and TRBJ2-7; 10 positions agree with TRBD1. The germline CDR1 and CDR2 sequences are SGHTA and FQGNSA. The CDR3 contains 16 residues. V was clipped by 5 bases and J by 6 bases; unmatched bases: 13. CDR3 residues: CASSPQPGQGFREQYF. As DNA, the CDR3 is TGTGCCAGCAGCCCACAGCCGGGACAGGGGTTTCGCGAGCAGTACTTC.